This TCR beta chain stems from a study of follicular helper T cells after annual influenza vaccination. Study overall: For some subjects, blood spans the 2013-2014, 2014-2015 and 2015-2016 annual vaccinations.

The time point denotes: 2014-2015 season, 7 days after vaccination. Donors with HIV/AIDS, active malignancy, immunomodulators or active illness were excluded. Germline V CDR1 and CDR2: SNHLY, FYNNEI. The CDR3 totals 12 residues. V lost 5 bases and J 8 bases, leaving 10 bases between the germline ends. Using immunoSEQ multiplex PCR, the repertoire was profiled, and TCRdb retains in-frame clones only, with some absent. In the table there are 7,500 to 10,000 clones, approximately 78% of which are singletons. The sample in question was CXCR5+ CD38- circulating T follicular helper cells from blood, obtained 7 days after influenza vaccination. Subset described: circulating Tfh, non-naive CD4+CXCR5+PD-1+ (ICOS+CD38+ or ICOS-CD38-). This rearrangement joins TRBV2 to TRBJ2-1; D tentatively fits TRBD1 or TRBD2 (5 bases each). The receptor was isolated from an adult who received the influenza vaccine. CDR3 residues: CASSSQGDEQFF. The CDR3 nucleotides are TGTGCCAGCAGTTCCCAGGGAGATGAGCAGTTCTTC.